The text below deals with one T cell receptor beta chain. Antigen: not known. The source of the sample is a study of T cell repertoires in cytomegalovirus infection. At the level of the study: Matching HLA type and CMV infection were both indicated by public TCR beta signatures.

Using its own MiXCR run on the reads, TCRdb lists one record per CDR3 protein. Seen here are hundreds of thousands of distinct CDR3 sequences, 35% to 45% observed once, and the top ten hold around 2.6%. The germline V and J ends were trimmed by 4 bases and 4 bases, with 14 bases remaining between them. CDR1 and CDR2 from the germline V gene are SGHVS and FNYEAQ. This CDR3 region has 15 residues. General study results and limits: Pooled public TCR beta family frequency picked out CMV carriers with the relevant HLA.

The chain uses TRBV7-6 and TRBJ2-1, with TRBD2 as a possible D gene (6 bases). This TCR was recovered from a human donor in good health (CMV status not recorded). Some clones in this sample may be carry-over from other donors' samples. The sample taken for sequencing was PBMCs. The CDR3 region is CASSWGTPDYNEQFF. The CDR3 DNA reads as TGTGCCAGCAGCTGGGGGACTCCGGATTACAATGAGCAGTTCTTC.